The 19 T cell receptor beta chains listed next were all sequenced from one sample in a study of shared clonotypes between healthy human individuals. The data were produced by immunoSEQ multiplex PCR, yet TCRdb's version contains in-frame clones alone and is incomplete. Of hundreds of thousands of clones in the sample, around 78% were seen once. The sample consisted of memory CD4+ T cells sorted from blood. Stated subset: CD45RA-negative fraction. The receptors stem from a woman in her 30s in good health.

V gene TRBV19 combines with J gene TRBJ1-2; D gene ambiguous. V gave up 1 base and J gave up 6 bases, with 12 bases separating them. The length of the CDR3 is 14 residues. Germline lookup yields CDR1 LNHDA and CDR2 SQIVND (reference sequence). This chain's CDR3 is CASSIVGRMHGYTF. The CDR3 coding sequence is TGTGCCAGTAGTATAGTAGGAAGGATGCATGGCTACACCTTC.

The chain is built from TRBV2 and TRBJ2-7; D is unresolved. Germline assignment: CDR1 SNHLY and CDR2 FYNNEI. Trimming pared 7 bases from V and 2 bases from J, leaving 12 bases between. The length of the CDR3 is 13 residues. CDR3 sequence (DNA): TGTGCCAGCAACGACGGAGCCGCCTACGAGCAGTACTTC. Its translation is CASNDGAAYEQYF.

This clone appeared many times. The CDR3 region is CASSASRGLETQYF. The CDR3 nucleotides read TGTGCCAGCAGTGCAAGCAGGGGGTTGGAGACCCAGTACTTC. The chain couples TRBV6-1 to TRBJ2-5, with 7 bases that match TRBD1. The CDR3 runs to 14 residues. After removal of 4 bases from V and 5 bases from J, the junction contained 7 bases not matched to a gene. Germline V lookup: CDR1 MNHNS, CDR2 SASEGT.

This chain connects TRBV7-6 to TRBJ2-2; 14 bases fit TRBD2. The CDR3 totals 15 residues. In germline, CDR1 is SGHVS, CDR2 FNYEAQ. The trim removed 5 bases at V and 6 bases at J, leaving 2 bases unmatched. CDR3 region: CASSQGLAGAGELFF. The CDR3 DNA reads TGTGCCAGCAGCCAGGGACTAGCGGGAGCCGGGGAGCTGTTTTTT.

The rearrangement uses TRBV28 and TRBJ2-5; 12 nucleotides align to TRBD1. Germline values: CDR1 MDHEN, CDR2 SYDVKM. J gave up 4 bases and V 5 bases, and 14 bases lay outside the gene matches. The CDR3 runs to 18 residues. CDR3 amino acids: CASSANPWDRGRGETQYF. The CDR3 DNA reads TGTGCCAGCAGTGCAAATCCCTGGGACAGGGGGCGCGGAGAGACCCAGTACTTC.

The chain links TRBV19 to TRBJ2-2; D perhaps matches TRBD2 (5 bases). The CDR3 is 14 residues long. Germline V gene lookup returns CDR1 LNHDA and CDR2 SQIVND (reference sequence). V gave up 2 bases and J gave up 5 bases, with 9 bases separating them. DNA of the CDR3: TGTGCCAGTAGTATACCCGGACTTACCGGGGAGCTGTTTTTT. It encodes CASSIPGLTGELFF. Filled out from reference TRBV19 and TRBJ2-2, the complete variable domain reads DGGITQSPKYLFRKEGQNVTLSCEQNLNHDAMYWYRQDPGQGLRLIYYSQIVNDFQKGDIAEGYSVSREKKESFPLTVTSAQKNPTAFYLCASSIPGLTGELFFGEGSRLTVL.

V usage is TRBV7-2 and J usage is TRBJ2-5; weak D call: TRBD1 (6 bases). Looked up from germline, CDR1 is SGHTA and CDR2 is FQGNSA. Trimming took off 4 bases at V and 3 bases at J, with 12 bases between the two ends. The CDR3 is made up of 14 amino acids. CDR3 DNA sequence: TGTGCCAGCAGCTCCCCCCGGGACAAAGAGACCCAGTACTTC. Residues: CASSSPRDKETQYF.

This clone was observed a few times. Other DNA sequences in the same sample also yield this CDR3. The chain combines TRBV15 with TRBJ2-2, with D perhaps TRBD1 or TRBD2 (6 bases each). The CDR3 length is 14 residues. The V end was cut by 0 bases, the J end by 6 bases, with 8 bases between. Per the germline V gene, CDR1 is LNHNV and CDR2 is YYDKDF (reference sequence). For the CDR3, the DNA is TGTGCCACCAGCAGAGATGGGGGGCCCGGGGAGCTGTTTTTT. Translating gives CATSRDGGPGELFF.

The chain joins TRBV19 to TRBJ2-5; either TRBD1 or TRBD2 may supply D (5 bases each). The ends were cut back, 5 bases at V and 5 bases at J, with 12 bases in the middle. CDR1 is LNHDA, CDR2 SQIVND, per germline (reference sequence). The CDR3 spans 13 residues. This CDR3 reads CASSGTLKETQYF. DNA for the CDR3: TGTGCCAGTAGTGGGACCCTAAAGGAGACCCAGTACTTC.

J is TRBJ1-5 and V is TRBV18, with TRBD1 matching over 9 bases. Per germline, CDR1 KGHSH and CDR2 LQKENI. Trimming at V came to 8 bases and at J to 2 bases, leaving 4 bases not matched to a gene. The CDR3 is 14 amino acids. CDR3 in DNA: TGTGCCAGCCAGGGACAGGGTGGCAATCAGCCCCAGCATTTT. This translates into CASQGQGGNQPQHF.

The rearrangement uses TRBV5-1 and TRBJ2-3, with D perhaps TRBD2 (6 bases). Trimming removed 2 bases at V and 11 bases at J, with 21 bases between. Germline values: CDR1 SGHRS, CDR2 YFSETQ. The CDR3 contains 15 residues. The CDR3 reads CASSFRQDGNGGQYF. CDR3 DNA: TGCGCCAGCAGCTTTAGGCAGGACGGTAACGGGGGGCAGTATTTT.

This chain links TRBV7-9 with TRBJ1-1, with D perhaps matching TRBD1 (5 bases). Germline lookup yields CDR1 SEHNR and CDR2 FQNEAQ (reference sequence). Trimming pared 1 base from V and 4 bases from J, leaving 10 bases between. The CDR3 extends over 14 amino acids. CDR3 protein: CASSLGGGSTEAFF. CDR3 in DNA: TGTGCCAGCAGCTTAGGTGGGGGGAGCACTGAAGCTTTCTTT.

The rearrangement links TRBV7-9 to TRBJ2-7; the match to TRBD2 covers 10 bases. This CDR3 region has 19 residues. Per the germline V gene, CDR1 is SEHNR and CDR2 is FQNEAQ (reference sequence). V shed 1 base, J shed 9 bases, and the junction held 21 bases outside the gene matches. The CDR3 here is CASSLGETSGRAGQSVQYF. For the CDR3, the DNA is TGTGCCAGCAGCTTAGGGGAGACCAGCGGGAGGGCGGGGCAGTCCGTGCAGTACTTC. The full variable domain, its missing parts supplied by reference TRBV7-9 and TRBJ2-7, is DTGVSQNPRHKITKRGQNVTFRCDPISEHNRLYWYRQTLGQGPEFLTYFQNEAQLEKSRLLSDRFSAERPKGSFSTLEIQRTEQGDSAMYLCASSLGETSGRAGQSVQYFGPGTRLTVT.

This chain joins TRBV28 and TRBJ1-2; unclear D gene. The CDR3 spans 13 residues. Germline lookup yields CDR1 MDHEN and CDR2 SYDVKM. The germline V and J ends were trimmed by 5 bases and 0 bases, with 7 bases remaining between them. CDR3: CASSRSSNYGYTF. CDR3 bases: TGTGCCAGCAGTAGGAGTTCTAACTATGGCTACACCTTC.

CDR3 nucleotides: TGTGCCAGCAGTGACACAGGGTTCGATGGCTACACCTTC. Translating it yields CASSDTGFDGYTF. The chain uses TRBV2 and TRBJ1-2, with D perhaps TRBD1 (6 bases). Germline-derived CDR1 and CDR2 are SNHLY and FYNNEI. The length of the CDR3 is 13 residues. V was shortened by 3 bases and J by 6 bases, with 11 bases between the two germline ends.

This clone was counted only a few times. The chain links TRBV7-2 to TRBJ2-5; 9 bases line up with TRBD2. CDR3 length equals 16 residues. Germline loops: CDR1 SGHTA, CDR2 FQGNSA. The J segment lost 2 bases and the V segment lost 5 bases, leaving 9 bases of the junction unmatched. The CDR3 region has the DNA TGTGCCAGCAGCGCGGGAGTCGCGGGAGGGCAAGAGACCCAGTACTTC. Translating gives CASSAGVAGGQETQYF.

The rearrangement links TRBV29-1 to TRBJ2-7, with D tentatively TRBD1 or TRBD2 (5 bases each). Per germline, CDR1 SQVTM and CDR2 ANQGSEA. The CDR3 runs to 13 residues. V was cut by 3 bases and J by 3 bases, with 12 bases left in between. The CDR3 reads CSVDYPGHYEQYF. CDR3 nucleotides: TGCAGCGTTGACTACCCGGGGCACTACGAGCAGTACTTC.

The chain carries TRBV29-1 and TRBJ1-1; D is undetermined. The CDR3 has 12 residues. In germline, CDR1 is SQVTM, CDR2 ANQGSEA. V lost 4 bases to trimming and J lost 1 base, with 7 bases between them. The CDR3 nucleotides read TGCAGCGTTGGATATAGGAACACTGAAGCTTTCTTT. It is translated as CSVGYRNTEAFF.

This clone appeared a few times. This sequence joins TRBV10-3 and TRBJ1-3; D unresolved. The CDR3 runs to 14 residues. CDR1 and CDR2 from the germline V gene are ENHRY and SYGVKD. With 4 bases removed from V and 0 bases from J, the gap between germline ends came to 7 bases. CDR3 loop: CAISAPISGNTIYF. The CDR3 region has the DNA TGTGCCATCAGTGCCCCCATCTCTGGAAACACCATATATTTT.